This T cell receptor (beta chain) was identified in a study of shared clonotypes between healthy human individuals (dated by TCRdb to the early 2020s). Notes on the research overall: The cohort comprised a couple of women and a few men aged 18 to 49 years. The study deeply sequenced blood TCR repertoires of about 5 healthy adults to estimate repertoire size and the extent of clonotype sharing between individuals. To increase sequencing depth and limit assay-specific biases, TCR repertoire library preparation and sequencing were carried out by different laboratories using diverse techniques. Between about 0.85 and 9.5 billion PBMCs per donor were obtained by leukapheresis. The study at large found these results: Pairwise subsampling led to the expectation that sequencing depth would affect the degree of clonotype sharing among donors. Sampling was limited to blood, and TCR repertoires in tissue likely differ from TCR repertoires in blood. Because the study included only a small number of donors, the genetic and exposure-history diversity represented was limited.

Its CDR3 holds 16 amino acids, cysteine through phenylalanine. The entry retains the CDR3 DNA only, 48 bases that are in frame from base 1. Trimming leaves V shorter by 3 bases and J shorter by 4 bases, with the junction holding 9 bases beyond the gene matches. The CDR1 and CDR2 encoded by the germline V gene are SGDLS and YYNGEE. In the case of this clone: Its recognized antigen is unknown. No base quality values were provided; no much bigger clone lies one nucleotide off.

TCR CDR3 regions were amplified from genomic DNA by multiplex PCR using the deep immunoSEQ assay. Genomic DNA extracted from each cell subset was distributed evenly over all wells of several immunoSEQ 96-well plates, and each plate served as one replicate. For unsorted PBMC, each replicate PCR was loaded with 300 ng genomic DNA, equivalent to about 30,000 T cell genomes. Genomic DNA from unsorted PBMC was sequenced over ten immunoSEQ deep assay plates. Purified libraries were measured with a Qubit 3.0 fluorometer, size-checked on a Bioanalyzer 2100, and measured again with the KAPA Library Quantification kit. A separate single-read 150-cycle Illumina NextSeq 550 flow cell was used to sequence each immunoSEQ 96-well plate. For the original study's pipeline: The immunoSEQ output contained only junctional sequences without quality scores, so filtering could not match that applied to full-length reads. To assign V/J genes and CDR3, sequences were annotated using PyIR, a Python wrapper for IgBLAST v1.9, with IMGT germline references. Reads were filtered out if the reads had weak V/J assignments (E-value above 1e-6), no CDR3, stop codons, out-of-frame junctions, or ambiguous translated residues. V3J clonotypes were defined as sequences sharing the same inferred V gene, J gene, and CDR3 amino acid sequence. The percentage overlap between two repertoires was calculated by dividing the number of shared unique clonotypes by the size of the smaller repertoire. Richness of each repertoire was evaluated using RTK rarefaction, the Chao1 estimator, and Recon v2.1 estimates of unobserved clonotypes. TCRdb mirrors the immuneACCESS table, restricted to in-frame sequences. Some clones are absent from its copies; in checked studies, under half trace to an unresolved V gene, and the reason for the others is unknown. The DNA gave D and trimming, while V, J and clone size come from that table. This sample gives about 490,000 clones in total; approximately 80% of them show up just once. The leading ten clones occupy 10% to 15% of the sample.

Healthy HIV-negative adults with no recently reported acute infections or vaccinations were included as donors. Only Caucasian adults living in Nashville, Tennessee, USA were represented among the donors. For unsorted samples, tens of millions of PBMCs were counted, and genomic DNA was extracted using the QIAamp DNA Blood Mini kit. Blood was collected by leukapheresis, and PBMCs were isolated by Ficoll-Histopaque density gradient centrifugation and then cryopreserved in liquid nitrogen vapor phase. The origin of this receptor is a woman between 40 and 55 years old in good health. Some clones in this sample may be carry-over from other donors' samples. Recombination connected TRBV9 to TRBJ2-3; 9 junctional bases match TRBD1. Sequences were obtained from PBMCs. The DNA sequence reads TGTGCCAGCAGCGCGAGACAGGGGGGGATCGCAGATACGCAGTATTTT. The encoded protein is CASSARQGGIADTQYF.